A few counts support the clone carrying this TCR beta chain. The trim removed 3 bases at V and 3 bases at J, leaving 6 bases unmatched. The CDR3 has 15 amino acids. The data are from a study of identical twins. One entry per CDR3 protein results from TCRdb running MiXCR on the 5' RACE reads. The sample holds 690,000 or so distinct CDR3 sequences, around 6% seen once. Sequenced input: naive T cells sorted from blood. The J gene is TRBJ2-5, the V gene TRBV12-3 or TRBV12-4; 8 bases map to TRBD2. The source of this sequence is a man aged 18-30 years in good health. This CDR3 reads CASSLVLGGEETQYF. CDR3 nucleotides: TGTGCCAGCAGTTTGGTCCTCGGGGGGGAAGAGACCCAGTACTTC.